This T cell receptor beta chain was identified in a study of CD8 T cells in Susac syndrome. Study context: Among the Susac syndrome patients who underwent sequencing, roughly six had clinically active disease, while about eight of them were in remission. Treatment at blood withdrawal was none, corticosteroids, or intravenous immunoglobulin alone in Susac syndrome patients.

Sequencing of TCR beta was performed on blood CD8+ and CD4+ T cells. TEMRA cells were enriched by FACS, while CD8+ and CD4+ T cells were obtained through a negative isolation that was performed magnetically. It was with random hexamers that 0.5 to 1 ug RNA was reverse transcribed. TCRdb reprocessed the immunoSEQ multiplex PCR reads via MiXCR and lists one record per CDR3 protein. Among about 150,000 distinct CDR3 sequences listed, approximately 96% were seen once. Germline CDR1 is SGHNT and CDR2 is YYREEE (reference sequence). The V gene lost 5 bases and the J gene lost 0 bases, with 17 bases spanning the gap. This CDR3 is built from 16 residues.

This clonotype originated in a human donor with Susac syndrome. This chain uses TRBV5-4 with TRBJ1-2; D gene unclear. The sequenced sample was CD4+ T cells from PBMCs. Written as DNA, the CDR3 is TGTGCCAGCAGAACTCTTGGCCGGGGAGCTAACTATGGCTACACCTTC. Protein: CASRTLGRGANYGYTF.